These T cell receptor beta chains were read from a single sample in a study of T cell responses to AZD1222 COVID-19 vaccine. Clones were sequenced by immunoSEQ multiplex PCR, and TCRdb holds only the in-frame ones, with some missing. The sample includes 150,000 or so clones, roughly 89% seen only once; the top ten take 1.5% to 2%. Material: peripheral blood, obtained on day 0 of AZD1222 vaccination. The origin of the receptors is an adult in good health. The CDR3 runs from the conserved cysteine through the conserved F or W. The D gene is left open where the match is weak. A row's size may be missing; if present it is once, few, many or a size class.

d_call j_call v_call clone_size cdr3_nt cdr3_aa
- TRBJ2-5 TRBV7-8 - TGTGCCAGCAGCCCTCCGGGCAGGGGACAAGAGACCCAGTACTTC CASSPPGRGQETQYF
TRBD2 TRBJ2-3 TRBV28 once TGTGCCAGCAGTTTATTGTGGGGGGGACGCACAGATACGCAGTATTTT CASSLLWGGRTDTQYF
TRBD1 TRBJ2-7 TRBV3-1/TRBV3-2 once TGTGCCAGCAGCCGACAGGGATTCACCTACGAGCAGTACTTC CASSRQGFTYEQYF
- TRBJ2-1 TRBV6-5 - TGTGCCAGCAGGATTACAGGAGAGTCCTACAATGAGCAGTTCTTC CASRITGESYNEQFF
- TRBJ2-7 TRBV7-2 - TGTGCCAGCAGCTTAGGGTCCAGTATCTACGAGCAGTACTTC CASSLGSSIYEQYF
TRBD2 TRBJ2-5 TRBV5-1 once TGCGCCAGCAGCCTAGGACTAGCGGGAGGACAAGAGACCCAGTACTTC CASSLGLAGGQETQYF
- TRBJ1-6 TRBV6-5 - TGTGCCAGCAGAAAGACGGCTAGCTATAATTCACCCCTCCACTTT CASRKTASYNSPLHF
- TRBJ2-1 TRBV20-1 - TGCAGTGCTAGAGATCTCTATGAGCAGTTCTTC CSARDLYEQFF
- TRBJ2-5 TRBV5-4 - TGTGCCAGCAGACCCGGGACACTAGAGACCCAGTACTTC CASRPGTLETQYF
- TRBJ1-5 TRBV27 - TGTGCCAGCAGTTTATTAGGAGATAGCAATCAGCCCCAGCATTTT CASSLLGDSNQPQHF
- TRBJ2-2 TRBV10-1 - TGCGCCAGCCAGAGACAGGGAGGAGGCACCGGGGAGCTGTTTTTT CASQRQGGGTGELFF
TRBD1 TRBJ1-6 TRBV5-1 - TGCGCCAGCAGCGTTGCCCCGGGACAGGGTGTTTCACCCCTCCACTTT CASSVAPGQGVSPLHF
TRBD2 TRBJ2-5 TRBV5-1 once TGCGCCAGCAGCTTCCTAGGACTAGCGGGCAACCAAGAGACCCAGTACTTC CASSFLGLAGNQETQYF
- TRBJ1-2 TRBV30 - TGTGCCTGGAGTGTCGACAGTAACTATGGCTACACCTTC CAWSVDSNYGYTF
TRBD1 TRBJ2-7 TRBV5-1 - TGCGCCAGCAGCTTCGAAGGGACAGGGCCCTACGAGCAGTACTTC CASSFEGTGPYEQYF
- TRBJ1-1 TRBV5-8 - TGTGCCAGCAGCAATATGGAGGGGGTACCTGAAGCTTTCTTT CASSNMEGVPEAFF
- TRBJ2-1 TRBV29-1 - TGCAGCGGTTATGGGAATGAGCAGTTCTTC CSGYGNEQFF
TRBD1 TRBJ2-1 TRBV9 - TGTGCCAGCAGTGTAATAGGACAGGGTCGGGGTGAGCAGTTCTTC CASSVIGQGRGEQFF
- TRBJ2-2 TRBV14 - TGTGCCAGCAGGCAGACCGCAGGGACCGGGGAGCTGTTTTTT CASRQTAGTGELFF
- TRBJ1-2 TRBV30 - TGTGCCTGGAGTCACCCCGGCGGGGGGAGGTTGAACTATGGCTACACCTTC CAWSHPGGGRLNYGYTF
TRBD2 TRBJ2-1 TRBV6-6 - TGTGCCAGCAGCCAAGCGGGAAAAAGCTCCTACAATGAGCAGTTCTTC CASSQAGKSSYNEQFF
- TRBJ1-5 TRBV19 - TGTGCCAGTAGTATAGATCCAGGGGCAAATCAGCCCCAGCATTTT CASSIDPGANQPQHF
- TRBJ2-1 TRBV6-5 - TGTGCCAGCAGTTACTGGGAGGGGGGCAGGGATGAGCAGTTCTTC CASSYWEGGRDEQFF
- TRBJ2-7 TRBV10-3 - TGTGCCATCAGTGGCGGGTACGAGCAGTACTTC CAISGGYEQYF
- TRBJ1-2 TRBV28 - TGTGCCAGCAGTTTAGGGGACTATGGCTACACCTTC CASSLGDYGYTF
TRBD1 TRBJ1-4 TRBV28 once TGTGCCAGCAGTTTGCAGGGGGCGAGCGGTGAAAAACTGTTTTTT CASSLQGASGEKLFF
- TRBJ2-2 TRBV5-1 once TGCGCCAGCAGCTTGGCCGGGGCAGGGGCGGCCGGGGAGCTGTTTTTT CASSLAGAGAAGELFF
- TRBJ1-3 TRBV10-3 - TGTGCCATCAGTGAGTTTGGACAGAGCTCTGGAAACACCATATATTTT CAISEFGQSSGNTIYF
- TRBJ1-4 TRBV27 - TGTGCCAGCAGCAGAGGCCTCGGGACGGGGGCTAATGAAAAACTGTTTTTT CASSRGLGTGANEKLFF
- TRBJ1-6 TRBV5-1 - TGCGCCAGCAGCCCCGTTATAGGGAATAATTCACCCCTCCACTTT CASSPVIGNNSPLHF
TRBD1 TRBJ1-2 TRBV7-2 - TGTGCCAGCAGTTCACGGGACAGAACAGGGGTTAAGGATGGCTACACCTTC CASSSRDRTGVKDGYTF
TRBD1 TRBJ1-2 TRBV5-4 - TGTGCCAGCAGCCCAGGGGACAGGGATTTTGGCTACACCTTC CASSPGDRDFGYTF
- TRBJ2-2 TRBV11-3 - TGTGCCAGCAGCTCCGGGGCCATTTCGAACACCGGGGAGCTGTTTTTT CASSSGAISNTGELFF
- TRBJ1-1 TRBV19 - TGTGCCAGTAGTACACCGTCGAGGCAAGGGGTGAACACTGAAGCTTTCTTT CASSTPSRQGVNTEAFF